This TCR beta chain is drawn from a study of cytomegalovirus exposure and HLA in healthy donors. Generated by immunoSEQ multiplex PCR, the TCRdb table keeps only in-frame clones and is missing some. The data show 150,000 to 180,000 clones, with roughly 86% seen just once and about 1.9% held by the top ten. Per germline, CDR1 ENHRY and CDR2 SYGVKD. The trim removed 5 bases at V and 4 bases at J, leaving 17 bases unmatched. The CDR3 spans 18 residues. Sequencing was done on a sample of PBMCs. This receptor was obtained from a human donor in good health. The chain has TRBV10-3 and TRBJ1-1, with 9 nucleotides matching TRBD1. The CDR3 region has the DNA TGTGCCATCAGTAGAATACCAATGGACAGGGGAGAGGGCACTGAAGCTTTCTTT. This gives the protein CAISRIPMDRGEGTEAFF.